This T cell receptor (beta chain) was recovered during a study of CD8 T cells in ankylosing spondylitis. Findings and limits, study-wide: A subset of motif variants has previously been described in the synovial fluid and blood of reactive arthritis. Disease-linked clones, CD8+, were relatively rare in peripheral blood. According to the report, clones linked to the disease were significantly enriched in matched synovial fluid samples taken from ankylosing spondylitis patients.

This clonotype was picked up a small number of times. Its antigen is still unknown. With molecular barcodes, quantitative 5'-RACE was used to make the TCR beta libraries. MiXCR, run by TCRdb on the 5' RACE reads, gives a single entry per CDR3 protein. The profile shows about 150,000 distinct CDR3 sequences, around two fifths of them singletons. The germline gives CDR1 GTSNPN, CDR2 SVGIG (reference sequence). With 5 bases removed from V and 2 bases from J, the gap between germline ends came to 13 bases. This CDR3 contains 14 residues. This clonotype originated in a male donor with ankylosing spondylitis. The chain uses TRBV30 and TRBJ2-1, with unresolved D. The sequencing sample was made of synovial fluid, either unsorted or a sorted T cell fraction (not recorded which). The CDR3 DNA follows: TGTGCCTGGGAGTGGGGTTCCACCTACAATGAGCAGTTCTTC. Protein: CAWEWGSTYNEQFF.